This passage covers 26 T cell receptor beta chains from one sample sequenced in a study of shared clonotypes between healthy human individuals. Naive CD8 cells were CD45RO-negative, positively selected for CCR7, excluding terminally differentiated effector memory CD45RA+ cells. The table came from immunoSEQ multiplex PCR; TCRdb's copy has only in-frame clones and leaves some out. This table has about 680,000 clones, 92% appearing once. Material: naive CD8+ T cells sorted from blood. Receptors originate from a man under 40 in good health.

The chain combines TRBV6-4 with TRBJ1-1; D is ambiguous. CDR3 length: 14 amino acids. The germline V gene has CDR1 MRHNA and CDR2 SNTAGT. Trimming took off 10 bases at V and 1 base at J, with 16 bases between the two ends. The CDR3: CAIWSRVRNTEAFF. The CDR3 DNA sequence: TGTGCCATCTGGTCGAGGGTGCGGAACACTGAAGCTTTCTTT.

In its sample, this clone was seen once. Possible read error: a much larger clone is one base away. The CDR3 is CASGGGYGYTF. The CDR3 DNA reads TGTGCCAGCGGGGGGGGCTATGGCTACACCTTC. V usage is TRBV28 and J usage is TRBJ1-2; the D gene is possibly TRBD1 (5 bases). This CDR3 contains 11 residues. Trimming stripped 8 bases from V and 4 bases from J, with 8 bases between. Germline CDR1 MDHEN, CDR2 SYDVKM.

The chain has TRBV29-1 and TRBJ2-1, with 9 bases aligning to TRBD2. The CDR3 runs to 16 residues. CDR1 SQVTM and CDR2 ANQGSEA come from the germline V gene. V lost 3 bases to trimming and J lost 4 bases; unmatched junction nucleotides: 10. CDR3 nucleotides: TGCAGCGTTGAGCTATCAGGACTAGCGCCTTACAATGAGCAGTTCTTC. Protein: CSVELSGLAPYNEQFF.

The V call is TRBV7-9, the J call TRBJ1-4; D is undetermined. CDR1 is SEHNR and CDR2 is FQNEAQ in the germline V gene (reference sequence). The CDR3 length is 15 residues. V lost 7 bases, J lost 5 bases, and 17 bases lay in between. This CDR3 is CASNTADFINEKLFF. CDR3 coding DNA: TGTGCCAGCAATACGGCGGACTTTATAAATGAAAAACTGTTTTTT.

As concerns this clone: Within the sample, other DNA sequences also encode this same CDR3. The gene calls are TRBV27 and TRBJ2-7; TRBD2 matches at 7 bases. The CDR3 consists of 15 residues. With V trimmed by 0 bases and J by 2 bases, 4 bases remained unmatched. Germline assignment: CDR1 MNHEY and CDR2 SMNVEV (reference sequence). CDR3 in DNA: TGTGCCAGCAGTTTATCGCTCGGACTAGCCTACGAGCAGTACTTC. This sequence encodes CASSLSLGLAYEQYF.

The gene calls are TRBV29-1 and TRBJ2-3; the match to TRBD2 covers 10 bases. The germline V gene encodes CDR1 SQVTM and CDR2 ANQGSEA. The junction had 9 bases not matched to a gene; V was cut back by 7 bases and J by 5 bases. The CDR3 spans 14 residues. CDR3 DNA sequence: TGCAGCGCTTTTCCGGGACTAGCGATAGATACGCAGTATTTT. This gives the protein CSAFPGLAIDTQYF.

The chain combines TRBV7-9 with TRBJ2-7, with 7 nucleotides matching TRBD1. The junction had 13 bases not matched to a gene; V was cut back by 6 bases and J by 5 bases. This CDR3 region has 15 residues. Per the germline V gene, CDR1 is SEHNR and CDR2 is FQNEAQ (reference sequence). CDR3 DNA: TGTGCCAGCAGGGGGACAGCTACTGTGGGGAACGAGCAGTACTTC. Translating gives CASRGTATVGNEQYF.

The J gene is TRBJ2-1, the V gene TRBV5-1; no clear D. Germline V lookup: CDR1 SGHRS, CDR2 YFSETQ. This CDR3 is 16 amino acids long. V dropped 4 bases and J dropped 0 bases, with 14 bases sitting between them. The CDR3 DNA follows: TGCGCCAGCAGCCCGGAGACCAGCGTCTCCTACAATGAGCAGTTCTTC. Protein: CASSPETSVSYNEQFF.

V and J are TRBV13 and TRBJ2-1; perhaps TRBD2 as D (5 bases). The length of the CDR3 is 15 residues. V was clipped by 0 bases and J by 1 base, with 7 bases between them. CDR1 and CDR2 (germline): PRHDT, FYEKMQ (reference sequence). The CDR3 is CASSLGLASYNEQFF. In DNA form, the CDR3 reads TGTGCCAGCAGCTTAGGATTAGCGTCCTACAATGAGCAGTTCTTC.

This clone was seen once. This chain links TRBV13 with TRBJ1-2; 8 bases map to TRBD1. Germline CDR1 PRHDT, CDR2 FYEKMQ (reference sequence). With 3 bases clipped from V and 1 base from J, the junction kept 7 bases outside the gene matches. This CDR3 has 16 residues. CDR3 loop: CASSFGQGKFNYGYTF. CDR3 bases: TGTGCCAGCAGCTTTGGACAGGGAAAATTTAACTATGGCTACACCTTC.

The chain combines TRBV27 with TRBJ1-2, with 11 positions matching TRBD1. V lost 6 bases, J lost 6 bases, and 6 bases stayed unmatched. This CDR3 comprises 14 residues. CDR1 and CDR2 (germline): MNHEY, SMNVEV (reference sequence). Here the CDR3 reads CASREGTGGNGYTF. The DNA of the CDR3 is TGTGCCAGCAGGGAAGGGACAGGGGGAAATGGCTACACCTTC.

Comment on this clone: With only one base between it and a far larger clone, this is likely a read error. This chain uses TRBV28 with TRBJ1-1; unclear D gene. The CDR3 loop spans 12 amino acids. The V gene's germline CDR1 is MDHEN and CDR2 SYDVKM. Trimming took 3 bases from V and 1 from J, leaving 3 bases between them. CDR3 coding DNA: TGTGCCAGCAGTTTCTCGAACACTGAAGCTTTCTTT. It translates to CASSFSNTEAFF. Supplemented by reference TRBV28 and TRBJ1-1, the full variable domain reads DVKVTQSSRYLVKRTGEKVFLECVQDMDHENMFWYRQDPGLGLRLIYFSYDVKMKEKGDIPEGYSVSREKKERFSLILESASTNQTSMYLCASSFSNTEAFFGQGTRLTVV.

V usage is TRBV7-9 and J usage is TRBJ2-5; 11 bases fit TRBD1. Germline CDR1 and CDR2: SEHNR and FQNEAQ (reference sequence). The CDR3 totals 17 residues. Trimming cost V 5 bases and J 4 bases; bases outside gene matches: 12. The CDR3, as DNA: TGTGCCAGCAGCACGGACAGGGGGCTTTTCTCGCGAGAGACCCAGTACTTC. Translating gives CASSTDRGLFSRETQYF. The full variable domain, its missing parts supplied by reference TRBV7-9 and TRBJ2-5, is DTGVSQNPRHKITKRGQNVTFRCDPISEHNRLYWYRQTLGQGPEFLTYFQNEAQLEKSRLLSDRFSAERPKGSFSTLEIQRTEQGDSAMYLCASSTDRGLFSRETQYFGPGTRLLVL.

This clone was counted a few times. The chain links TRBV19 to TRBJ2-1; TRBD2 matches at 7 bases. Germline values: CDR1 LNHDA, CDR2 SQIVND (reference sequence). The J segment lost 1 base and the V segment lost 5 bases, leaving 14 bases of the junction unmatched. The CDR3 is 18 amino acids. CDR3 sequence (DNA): TGTGCCAGTAGTTACGCAGCGGGACTGGAAAAGTCCTACAATGAGCAGTTCTTC. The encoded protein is CASSYAAGLEKSYNEQFF.

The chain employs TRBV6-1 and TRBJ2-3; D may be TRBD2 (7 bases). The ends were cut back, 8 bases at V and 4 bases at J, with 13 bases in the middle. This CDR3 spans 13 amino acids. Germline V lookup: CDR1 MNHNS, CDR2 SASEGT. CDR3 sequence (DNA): TGTGCCAGCGTCCTAGGGGGGGCAGATACGCAGTATTTT. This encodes CASVLGGADTQYF.

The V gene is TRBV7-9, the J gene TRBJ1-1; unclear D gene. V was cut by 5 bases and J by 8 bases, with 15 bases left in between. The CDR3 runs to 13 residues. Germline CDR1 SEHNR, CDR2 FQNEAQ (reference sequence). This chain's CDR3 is CASSPRQRTEAFF. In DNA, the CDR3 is TGTGCCAGCAGCCCCCGACAACGTACCGAAGCTTTCTTT.

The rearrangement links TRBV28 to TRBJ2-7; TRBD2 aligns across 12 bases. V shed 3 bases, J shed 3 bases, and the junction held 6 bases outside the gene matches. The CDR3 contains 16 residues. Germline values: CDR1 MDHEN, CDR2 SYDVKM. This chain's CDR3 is CASSLGTSGFSYEQYF. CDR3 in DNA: TGTGCCAGCAGTTTGGGGACTAGCGGGTTTAGCTACGAGCAGTACTTC.

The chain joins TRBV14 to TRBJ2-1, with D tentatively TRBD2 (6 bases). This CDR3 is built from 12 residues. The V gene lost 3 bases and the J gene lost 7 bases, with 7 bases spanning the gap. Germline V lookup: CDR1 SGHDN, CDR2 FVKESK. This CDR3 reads CASSHGGNEQFF. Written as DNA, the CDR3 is TGTGCCAGCAGCCACGGAGGGAATGAGCAGTTCTTC.

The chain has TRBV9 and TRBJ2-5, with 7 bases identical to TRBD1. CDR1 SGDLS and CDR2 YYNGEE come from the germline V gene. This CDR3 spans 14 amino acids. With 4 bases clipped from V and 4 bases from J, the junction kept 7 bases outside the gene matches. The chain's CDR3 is CASSSGQVGETQYF. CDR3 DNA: TGTGCCAGCAGCTCCGGACAGGTCGGAGAGACCCAGTACTTC.

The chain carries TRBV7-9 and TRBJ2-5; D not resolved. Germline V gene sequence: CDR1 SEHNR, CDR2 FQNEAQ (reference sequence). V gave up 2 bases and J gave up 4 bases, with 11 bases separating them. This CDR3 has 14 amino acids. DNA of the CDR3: TGTGCCAGCAGCTTAAGTACGGACGGAGAGACCCAGTACTTC. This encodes CASSLSTDGETQYF.

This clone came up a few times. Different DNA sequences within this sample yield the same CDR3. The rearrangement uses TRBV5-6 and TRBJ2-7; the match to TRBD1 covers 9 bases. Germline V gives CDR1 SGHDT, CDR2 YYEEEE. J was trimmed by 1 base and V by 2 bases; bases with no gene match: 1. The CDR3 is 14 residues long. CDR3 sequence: CASSFGTGSYEQYF. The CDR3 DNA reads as TGTGCCAGCAGCTTTGGGACAGGGTCCTACGAGCAGTACTTC.

The CDR3 sequence is CASSQSTGQQTYEQYF. The DNA for the CDR3 is TGCGCCAGCAGTCAATCTACGGGACAGCAAACCTACGAGCAGTACTTC. The J gene is TRBJ2-7, the V gene TRBV23-1, with 7 bases that match TRBD1. TRBV23-1 is identified as an open reading frame with a role that is uncertain. V shed 0 bases and J 2 bases; nucleotides not matched to a gene: 7. The CDR3 extends over 16 amino acids.

This chain's CDR3 is CASSLPQANYGYTF. The CDR3 DNA reads as TGTGCCAGCAGCTTACCACAGGCGAACTATGGCTACACCTTC. The J gene is TRBJ1-2, the V gene TRBV7-8; tentatively, D is TRBD1 (5 bases). The CDR3 totals 14 residues. Trimming left V 2 bases short and J 2 bases short, with 9 bases between. Looked up from germline, CDR1 is SGHVS and CDR2 is FQNEAQ. The full variable domain, in which reference TRBV7-8 and TRBJ1-2 provide the parts outside the CDR3, is GAGVSQSPRYKVAKRGQDVALRCDPISGHVSLFWYQQALGQGPEFLTYFQNEAQLDKSGLPSDRFFAERPEGSVSTLKIQRTQQEDSAVYLCASSLPQANYGYTFGSGTRLTVV.

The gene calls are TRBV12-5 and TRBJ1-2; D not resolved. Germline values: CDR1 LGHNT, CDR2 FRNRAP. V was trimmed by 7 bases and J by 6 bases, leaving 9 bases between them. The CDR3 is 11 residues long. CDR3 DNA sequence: TGTGCTAGTGCCGAGGAAAATGGCTACACCTTC. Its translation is CASAEENGYTF.

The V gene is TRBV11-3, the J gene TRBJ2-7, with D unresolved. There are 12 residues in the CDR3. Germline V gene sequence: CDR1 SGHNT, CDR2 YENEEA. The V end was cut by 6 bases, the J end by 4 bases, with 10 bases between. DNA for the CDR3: TGTGCCAGCAGTTCGGACGGGTACGAGCAGTACTTC. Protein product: CASSSDGYEQYF.

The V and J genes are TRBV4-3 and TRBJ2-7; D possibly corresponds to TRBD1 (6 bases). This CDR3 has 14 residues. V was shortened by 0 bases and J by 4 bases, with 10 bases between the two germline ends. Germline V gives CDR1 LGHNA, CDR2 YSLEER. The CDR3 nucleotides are TGCGCCAGCAGCCAAGAGAGGACAGATTACGAGCAGTACTTC. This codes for CASSQERTDYEQYF.